Below are 32 T cell receptor beta chains sequenced from a single sample in a study of cytomegalovirus exposure and HLA in healthy donors. PCR employed 60 Vbeta and 13 Jbeta primers. The table came from immunoSEQ multiplex PCR; TCRdb's copy has only in-frame clones and leaves some out. The sample lists some 110,000 clones; 75% to 80% were seen once. Sample: PBMCs. These TCRs come from a man in his forties or fifties in good health and CMV-seronegative.

The chain couples TRBV6-1 to TRBJ2-7; 7 nucleotides agree with TRBD1. V lost 3 bases to trimming and J lost 6 bases; unmatched junction nucleotides: 8. The CDR3 spans 14 residues. Germline CDR1 and CDR2: MNHNS and SASEGT. Written as DNA, the CDR3 is TGTGCCAGCAGTGAGAGGACAGGCCCCGGCGAGCAGTACTTC. It encodes CASSERTGPGEQYF.

This chain connects TRBV29-1 to TRBJ2-3, with TRBD2 matching over 13 bases. V was pared by 7 bases and J by 2 bases, with 6 bases of the junction left unmatched. This CDR3 is 15 amino acids long. Germline V lookup: CDR1 SQVTM, CDR2 ANQGSEA. DNA for the CDR3: TGCAGCGGGCGGGGGACTAGCGGGAACACAGATACGCAGTATTTT. Its protein is CSGRGTSGNTDTQYF.

This clone was found a few times. The CDR3: CASSPGSGLGAEQYF. CDR3 nucleotide sequence: TGCGCCAGCAGCCCAGGGTCGGGACTAGGGGCCGAGCAGTACTTC. The J gene is TRBJ2-7, the V gene TRBV5-1; 8 nucleotides agree with TRBD2. Trimming took 4 bases from V and 6 from J; bases not matched to a gene: 12. From germline, CDR1 is SGHRS and CDR2 YFSETQ. The CDR3 runs to 15 residues.

The V and J genes are TRBV5-4 and TRBJ1-2; a weak D match, TRBD1 (6 bases). The germline V and J ends were trimmed by 6 bases and 4 bases, with 10 bases remaining between them. Germline V gives CDR1 SGHNT, CDR2 YYREEE (reference sequence). This CDR3 spans 12 amino acids. The CDR3 sequence is CASNRVGYGYTF. In DNA form, the CDR3 reads TGTGCCAGCAACAGGGTCGGCTATGGCTACACCTTC.

This clone was seen more than once but under ten times. The gene calls are TRBV29-1 and TRBJ2-2; 7 bases line up with TRBD1. The V and J ends lost 4 bases and 5 bases, in that order; junction bases with no gene match: 7. The CDR3 contains 14 residues. Germline V gene data show CDR1 as SQVTM and CDR2 as ANQGSEA. The CDR3 DNA is TGCAGCGTTGGGTGGGCAGGGGGTACCGGGGAGCTGTTTTTT. Encoded protein: CSVGWAGGTGELFF.

The J gene is TRBJ2-2, the V gene TRBV6-5; 7 bases agree with TRBD2. The length of the CDR3 is 15 residues. CDR1 is MNHEY, CDR2 SVGAGI, per germline. J was trimmed by 1 base and V by 4 bases; bases with no gene match: 3. This CDR3 reads CASSSGRGNTGELFF. The CDR3 DNA reads as TGTGCCAGCAGTTCGGGGAGGGGGAACACCGGGGAGCTGTTTTTT.

J is TRBJ2-3 and V is TRBV4-2, with 7 positions matching TRBD2. V gave up 1 base and J gave up 1 base; unmatched junction bases: 8. The CDR3 sequence is 17 residues long. From germline, CDR1 is LGHNA and CDR2 YNFKEQ. The CDR3 DNA follows: TGTGCCAGCAGCCAAGCCATGACCCGGGGGGGCACAGATACGCAGTATTTT. It codes for CASSQAMTRGGTDTQYF.

The rearrangement links TRBV9 to TRBJ1-4; D not certain. Trimming cost V 3 bases and J 8 bases, with 11 bases left between them. The germline V gene has CDR1 SGDLS and CDR2 YYNGEE. There are 13 residues in the CDR3. The CDR3 DNA follows: TGTGCCAGCAGCGGGCCCCGTCACGAAAAACTGTTTTTT. It codes for CASSGPRHEKLFF.

The rearrangement uses TRBV5-4 and TRBJ1-2, with 8 bases matching TRBD1. Germline loops: CDR1 SGHNT, CDR2 YYREEE (reference sequence). Germline trimming cut 6 bases from V and 6 bases from J; bases unmatched to any gene: 10. This CDR3 spans 14 amino acids. The CDR3 region has the DNA TGTGCCAGCAAGTACGGACAGGGTGGTAATGGCTACACCTTC. Translating it yields CASKYGQGGNGYTF.

This clone occurred once. V and J are TRBV4-1 and TRBJ1-5; D remains ambiguous. The CDR3 length is 15 residues. V shed 1 base and J shed 4 bases, with 11 bases lying between them. Germline assignment: CDR1 MGHRA and CDR2 YSYEKL. CDR3 sequence: CASSQVVGSNQPQHF. CDR3 DNA: TGCGCCAGCAGCCAAGTAGTGGGGAGTAATCAGCCCCAGCATTTT.

The chain is built from TRBV7-2 and TRBJ1-1; 9 positions match TRBD1. The length of the CDR3 is 15 residues. Losses at the gene ends were 5 bases for V and 4 bases for J; bases not matched to a gene: 8. Germline V CDR1 and CDR2: SGHTA, FQGNSA. The CDR3 nucleotides are TGTGCCAGCAGCAGACGGACAGGGGCGGGCACTGAAGCTTTCTTT. It is translated as CASSRRTGAGTEAFF.

The chain joins TRBV2 to TRBJ1-1, with 11 nucleotides matching TRBD1. The CDR3 sequence is 14 residues long. V shed 4 bases, J shed 4 bases, and the junction held 2 bases outside the gene matches. Germline V lookup: CDR1 SNHLY, CDR2 FYNNEI. The CDR3 DNA sequence: TGTGCCAGCAGTGCGGGACAGGGGGGCACTGAAGCTTTCTTT. This codes for CASSAGQGGTEAFF.

The V and J genes are TRBV27 and TRBJ1-1; possible D gene TRBD1, 6 bases. Trimming cost V 1 base and J 0 bases, with 9 bases left between them. The germline gives CDR1 MNHEY, CDR2 SMNVEV (reference sequence). This CDR3 has 15 residues. CDR3 in DNA: TGTGCCAGCAGTTTATACGGACAGATGAACACTGAAGCTTTCTTT. Translating gives CASSLYGQMNTEAFF.

This chain joins TRBV6-6 and TRBJ1-2; 7 positions agree with TRBD1. The CDR3 has 16 residues. CDR1 is MNHNY, CDR2 SVGAGI, per germline (reference sequence). The ends lost 6 bases at V and 2 bases at J; junction bases unmatched: 12. The CDR3 nucleotides read TGTGCCAGCAGGGGTGGTGGGACAGCTGAAAACTATGGCTACACCTTC. Protein product: CASRGGGTAENYGYTF.

The rearrangement uses TRBV6-5 and TRBJ1-3; D not resolved. Looked up from germline, CDR1 is MNHEY and CDR2 is SVGAGI. Between the trimmed V and J ends, which lost 2 bases and 0 bases, there was a span of 11 bases. This CDR3 region has 16 residues. In DNA form, the CDR3 reads TGTGCCAGCAGTTACGTGTCGGTCTCCTCTGGAAACACCATATATTTT. Translation gives CASSYVSVSSGNTIYF.

In its sample, this clone was seen a few times. This rearrangement joins TRBV7-2 to TRBJ2-2, with D tentatively TRBD2 (5 bases). The V end lost 1 base, the J end lost 0 bases, and 9 bases lay between the germline ends. The CDR3 sequence is 16 residues long. Germline loops: CDR1 SGHTA, CDR2 FQGNSA. The CDR3 here is CASSLGIGANTGELFF. The CDR3, as DNA: TGTGCCAGCAGCTTAGGAATCGGGGCGAACACCGGGGAGCTGTTTTTT. The full variable domain, its missing parts supplied by reference TRBV7-2 and TRBJ2-2, is GAGVSQSPSNKVTEKGKDVELRCDPISGHTALYWYRQSLGQGLEFLIYFQGNSAPDKSGLPSDRFSAERTGGSVSTLTIQRTQQEDSAVYLCASSLGIGANTGELFFGEGSRLTVL.

The rearrangement joins TRBV6-6 to TRBJ2-1; 9 bases are shared with TRBD1. This CDR3 spans 16 amino acids. V was pared by 6 bases and J by 5 bases, with 11 bases of the junction left unmatched. CDR1 is MNHNY, CDR2 SVGAGI, per germline (reference sequence). The CDR3 DNA is TGTGCCAGCAGCGAGACAGGGGGAAAGTTGGACAATGAGCAGTTCTTC. Amino acid sequence: CASSETGGKLDNEQFF.

This chain connects TRBV21-1 to TRBJ2-2; the table's D gene call, TRBD1, was not cross checked with the DNA. TRBV21-1 is assigned pseudogene status. There are 18 residues in the CDR3. The CDR3 bases are TGTGCCAGCAGCAAACCTGGTCCAGGGGGCAGGGGGACCGGGGAGCTGTTTTTT. Protein: CASSKPGPGGRGTGELFF.

The chain combines TRBV2 with TRBJ1-1; TRBD1 matches at 9 bases. The junction had 11 bases not matched to a gene; V was cut back by 7 bases and J by 8 bases. Germline V lookup: CDR1 SNHLY, CDR2 FYNNEI. CDR3 length: 14 amino acids. The CDR3, as DNA: TGTGCCAGCAACCCCGGACAGGGGAGGGCCGAAGCTTTCTTT. It translates to CASNPGQGRAEAFF.

This chain joins TRBV28 and TRBJ1-4, with D maybe TRBD1 (5 bases). This CDR3 spans 15 amino acids. CDR1 is MDHEN, CDR2 SYDVKM, per germline. The V end was cut by 5 bases, the J end by 3 bases, with 13 bases between. In DNA form, the CDR3 reads TGTGCCAGCAGTGTCGGGGGGGGACCTAATGAAAAACTGTTTTTT. It encodes CASSVGGGPNEKLFF.

This rearrangement joins TRBV29-1 to TRBJ2-5; the D gene is possibly TRBD2 (5 bases). Trimming took 5 bases from V and 3 from J, leaving 7 bases between them. The CDR3 totals 11 residues. The germline V gene has CDR1 SQVTM and CDR2 ANQGSEA. DNA for the CDR3: TGCAGCGTTAGGGAGAAAGAGACCCAGTACTTC. Protein: CSVREKETQYF.

The genes are TRBV4-1 and TRBJ1-4, with unresolved D. The CDR3 is 14 residues long. The germline CDR1 and CDR2 sequences are MGHRA and YSYEKL. The V end lost 7 bases, the J end lost 5 bases, and 14 bases lay between the germline ends. Here the CDR3 reads CASKSGTINEKLFF. CDR3 coding DNA: TGCGCCAGCAAGTCGGGAACGATAAATGAAAAACTGTTTTTT.

The rearrangement joins TRBV2 to TRBJ1-2, with TRBD1 matching 7 bases. CDR3 size: 12 residues. Trimming cost V 6 bases and J 7 bases; bases outside gene matches: 5. Germline CDR1 and CDR2: SNHLY and FYNNEI. The DNA for the CDR3 is TGTGCCAGCAGAGGACAGGAGGTTGGCTACACCTTC. Amino acid sequence: CASRGQEVGYTF.

This clone was detected only a few times. The chain has TRBV18 and TRBJ1-1, with D unclear. This CDR3 has 15 residues. V gave up 0 bases and J gave up 0 bases, with 8 bases separating them. Germline values: CDR1 KGHSH, CDR2 LQKENI. For the CDR3, the DNA is TGTGCCAGCTCACCACCCGAGCTTATGAACACTGAAGCTTTCTTT. Its protein is CASSPPELMNTEAFF.

This clone was observed a few times. The gene calls are TRBV5-6 and TRBJ2-7; the D gene is possibly TRBD2 (5 bases). The V end was cut by 4 bases, the J end by 6 bases, with 23 bases between. The CDR3 extends over 16 amino acids. Germline V gene data show CDR1 as SGHDT and CDR2 as YYEEEE. The CDR3 sequence: CASSPRWATKGSEQYF. CDR3 in DNA: TGTGCCAGCAGCCCCCGGTGGGCGACGAAAGGGAGCGAGCAGTACTTC.

The chain joins TRBV27 to TRBJ1-1; the match to TRBD1 covers 9 bases. Per the germline V gene, CDR1 is MNHEY and CDR2 is SMNVEV (reference sequence). The CDR3 has 16 residues. The J segment lost 5 bases and the V segment lost 2 bases, leaving 9 bases of the junction unmatched. The CDR3 here is CASSLTGGVGWTEAFF. The CDR3 coding sequence is TGTGCCAGCAGTTTAACAGGGGGCGTGGGTTGGACTGAAGCTTTCTTT.

The V call is TRBV7-6, the J call TRBJ2-5; TRBD1 matches 8 bases. The J call could be wrong; TRBJ2-7 is a better fit for the DNA end. The CDR3 is 17 amino acids. Germline CDR1 SGHVS, CDR2 FNYEAQ. CDR3 protein: CASSLAPRTGPDYEQYF. CDR3 in DNA: TGTGCCAGCAGCTTAGCCCCCCGGACAGGGCCAGACTACGAGCAGTACTTC.

This clone was seen only once. The genes are TRBV11-1 and TRBJ2-5; 7 nucleotides align to TRBD1. From germline, CDR1 is SGHAT and CDR2 FQDESV (reference sequence). This CDR3 has 15 residues. Trimming took 4 bases from V and 5 from J; bases not matched to a gene: 10. CDR3 sequence reads: CASSSPYDREETQYF. DNA of the CDR3: TGTGCCAGCAGCTCCCCCTATGACAGGGAGGAGACCCAGTACTTC.

This clone was seen more than once but under ten times. This sequence joins TRBV6-1 and TRBJ1-1; D uncertain. Germline V gives CDR1 MNHNS, CDR2 SASEGT. This CDR3 contains 13 residues. V shed 6 bases and J shed 7 bases, with 15 bases lying between them. The CDR3 reads CASSEAGYNEAFF. In DNA form, the CDR3 reads TGTGCCAGCAGCGAGGCGGGGTATAATGAAGCTTTCTTT.

The chain has TRBV11-2 and TRBJ2-5, with TRBD2 matching over 10 bases. Germline V gene sequence: CDR1 SGHAT, CDR2 FQNNGV. The CDR3 is 16 residues long. The ends lost 4 bases at V and 3 bases at J; junction bases unmatched: 8. In DNA form, the CDR3 reads TGTGCCAGCAGCTCGTTCATTAGCGGGGGGAAAGAGACCCAGTACTTC. It codes for CASSSFISGGKETQYF.

This clone was observed a few times. The chain couples TRBV19 to TRBJ1-2; D gene unclear. V was shortened by 1 base and J by 6 bases, with 6 bases between the two germline ends. This CDR3 contains 12 residues. Germline-derived CDR1 and CDR2 are LNHDA and SQIVND (reference sequence). The CDR3 region is CASSIVGDGYTF. The CDR3, as DNA: TGTGCCAGTAGTATAGTCGGGGATGGCTACACCTTC.

The V and J genes are TRBV9 and TRBJ1-3; no reliable D call. V was trimmed by 0 bases and J by 4 bases, leaving 17 bases between them. The CDR3 sequence is 17 residues long. The germline CDR1 and CDR2 sequences are SGDLS and YYNGEE. The CDR3 loop is CASSVGAAGSLGNTIYF. In DNA, the CDR3 is TGTGCCAGCAGCGTAGGTGCCGCGGGCTCGCTCGGAAACACCATATATTTT.